The present TCR beta chain was sequenced within a study of post-analysis software for immune sequencing data. This clonotype has a handful of counts. Its antigen remains unidentified. The library was made from cDNA and included unique molecular identifiers. TCRdb analysed the PCR reads with MiXCR anew, one entry per CDR3 protein. The sample consists of about 460,000 distinct CDR3 sequences, around 40% of them appearing once. General study results and limits: Four to six TRBV segments were more frequent in patients than controls; TRBV5-6, TRBV5-1 and TRBV20-1 belonged to this group. The authors found that F measure strongly co-clustered same-batch samples.

CDR3 length: 15 amino acids. Trimming left V 0 bases short and J 2 bases short, with 9 bases between. Germline CDR1 is MGHRA and CDR2 is YSYEKL. This receptor was obtained from a girl aged 5-17 years with multiple sclerosis. Specimen: blood. V is TRBV4-1 and J is TRBJ2-3; maybe TRBD1 (5 bases). For the CDR3, the DNA is TGCGCCAGCAGCCAAGATGGGGCGTACACAGATACGCAGTATTTT. Protein sequence: CASSQDGAYTDTQYF.